The clone carrying this TCR beta chain was counted a single time. The record originates from a study of blood T cell repertoires in COVID-19. Overall study context: Spain, Italy and the United States supplied samples that represented acute and convalescent COVID-19. Nucleic acid was either cDNA or gDNA, and it came from T cells, B-cell-depleted T cells, or PBMCs.

Authors' analysis steps: Estimation of nucleated cell counts was performed using reference gene primer amplification. TCRdb's table, derived via immunoSEQ multiplex PCR, lists solely in-frame clones and lacks some. The V and J calls and the clone size are those of that table, but D and trimming were determined from the DNA. The sample holds 81,000 or so clones, approximately 92% seen once. Germline loops: CDR1 LNHNV, CDR2 YYDKDF (reference sequence). V was clipped by 5 bases and J by 2 bases; unmatched bases: 4. The CDR3 is 14 residues long. The source is a woman aged 55-70 years with active COVID-19. Source material: peripheral blood. The chain joins TRBV15 to TRBJ2-3, with TRBD1 identical over 7 bases. DNA of the CDR3: TGTGCCACCAGCGGGGGACAGTCCACAGATACGCAGTATTTT. Protein product: CATSGGQSTDTQYF.